This T cell receptor beta chain was found in a study of blood T cell repertoires in COVID-19. Method: immunoSEQ multiplex PCR; TCRdb's copy keeps in-frame clones and lacks some. The sample consists of 30,000 to 40,000 clones, 91% of them appearing once. V was clipped by 0 bases and J by 4 bases; unmatched bases: 2. Per the germline V gene, CDR1 is SGHDT and CDR2 is YYEEEE. There are 14 residues in the CDR3. The chain recombines TRBV5-6 with TRBJ1-1; 8 bases are a match to TRBD1. The receptor was isolated from an elderly woman with acute or convalescent COVID-19. The sequencing sample was made of peripheral blood. The CDR3 region is CASSLVQGGTEAFF. The CDR3 coding sequence is TGTGCCAGCAGCTTGGTACAGGGGGGCACTGAAGCTTTCTTT.